Sequencing of this T cell receptor (beta chain) was carried out in a study of blood T cell repertoires in COVID-19. Study in general: Acute-phase and convalescent COVID-19 samples originated in the United States, Italy and Spain.

Seattle's cohort entered during active infection and was followed longitudinally. As originally analysed: The assay estimated nucleated cells by amplifying reference gene primers. Produced via immunoSEQ multiplex PCR; TCRdb's table is partial and in-frame only. V and J calls and clone size follow that table, whereas D and trimming were derived from the DNA. The sample records 300,000 to 400,000 clones, about nine tenths being singletons. The CDR3 runs 17 residues. V lost 4 bases to trimming and J lost 3 bases, with 20 bases between them. Germline V lookup: CDR1 MGHDK, CDR2 SYGVNS. The V gene is TRBV25-1, the J gene TRBJ2-3, with D perhaps matching TRBD2 (5 bases). Sequenced material: peripheral blood. The sequence derives from a woman aged 70 to 79 with COVID-19, enrolled during active disease. This CDR3 reads CASSGLPETGSTDTQYF. CDR3 nucleotides: TGTGCCAGCAGTGGTCTCCCCGAGACGGGGTCAACAGATACGCAGTATTTT. The entire variable domain, with the rest obtained from reference TRBV25-1 and TRBJ2-3, is as follows: EADIYQTPRYLVIGTGKKITLECSQTMGHDKMYWYQQDPGMELHLIHYSYGVNSTEKGDLSSESTVSRIRTEHFPLTLESARPSHTSQYLCASSGLPETGSTDTQYFGPGTRLTVL.